This is a list of T cell receptor beta chains from one sample in a study of CD8 T cells in ankylosing spondylitis. Via MiXCR, TCRdb re-called the 5' RACE reads, giving one row per CDR3 protein. The table includes about 800,000 distinct CDR3 sequences, approximately 12% detected once. Sequencing was done on a sample of blood, either unsorted or a sorted T cell fraction (not recorded which). The origin of the receptors is a male donor with ankylosing spondylitis. Both conserved end residues are part of each CDR3. A D gene is named only where the DNA matches it firmly. For some rows the clone size is stated as once, few or many, or as a class when expanded; others skip it.

-	-	TRBV6-6	TRBJ1-2	TGTGCCAGCACGACGGGCCCGGGGCGTGGCTACACCTTC	CASTTGPGRGYTF
many	TRBD1	TRBV29-1	TRBJ1-5	TGCAGCGTTCCGGACAGGGGTGGTCAGCCCCAGCATTTT	CSVPDRGGQPQHF
few	-	TRBV9	TRBJ2-1	TGTGCCAGCAGCGTAGGCACTAGCAGGGCGAGTGAGCAGTTCTTC	CASSVGTSRASEQFF
-	-	TRBV20-1	TRBJ2-7	TGCAGTGCTAGTCCCAGGTCCTACGAGCAGTACTTC	CSASPRSYEQYF
few	-	TRBV9	TRBJ2-3	TGTGCCAGCAGCGTAGGAGCTAGTAGAACAGATACGCAGTATTTT	CASSVGASRTDTQYF
few	-	TRBV6-1	TRBJ1-2	TGTGCCAGCAGAAAAGACCGGGACGCCTATGGCTACACCTTC	CASRKDRDAYGYTF
-	-	TRBV7-9	TRBJ2-1	TGTGCCAGCAGCTTCCTGACAGCCTACAATGAGCAGTTCTTC	CASSFLTAYNEQFF
few	-	TRBV4-2	TRBJ2-5	TGTGCCAGCAGCCAAGCTCAGAGGGGGGAGACCCAGTACTTC	CASSQAQRGETQYF
-	-	TRBV11-1	TRBJ2-1	TGTGCCAGCAGCCCGCGAACCTACAGTCCCACGAGCTCCTACAATGAGCAGTTCTTC	CASSPRTYSPTSSYNEQFF
few	TRBD2	TRBV5-1	TRBJ2-1	TGCGCCAGCAGCCCTCCGGGACTAGCCACTAATGAGCAGTTCTTC	CASSPPGLATNEQFF
-	TRBD1	TRBV28	TRBJ2-3	TGTGCCAGCCCCCCCAGGGGGCGCGCAGATACGCAGTATTTT	CASPPRGRADTQYF
-	-	TRBV30	TRBJ1-1	TGTGCCTGGAGTGTACAAGGGAGCGCTGAAGCTTTCTTT	CAWSVQGSAEAFF
many	-	TRBV29-1	TRBJ1-1	TGCAGCGTTGAAAGGCAGATGAACACTGAAGCTTTCTTT	CSVERQMNTEAFF
few	TRBD2	TRBV2	TRBJ2-7	TGTGCCAGCAGGGGACCGGGACTAGCTTATGAGCAGTACTTC	CASRGPGLAYEQYF
-	TRBD2	TRBV3-1	TRBJ2-3	TGTGCCAGCAGCCGTGGACTAGCGGGGGACACAGATACGCAGTATTTT	CASSRGLAGDTDTQYF
-	-	TRBV7-9	TRBJ1-2	TGTGCCAGCAGCTTAGTTCCGACCGTATATGGCTACACCTTC	CASSLVPTVYGYTF
few	-	TRBV5-1	TRBJ2-3	TGCGCCAGCAGCTTACGGACTCTCACAGATACGCAGTATTTT	CASSLRTLTDTQYF
-	-	TRBV19	TRBJ1-1	TGTGCCAGTAGATCAGGGCGCACTGAAGCTTTCTTT	CASRSGRTEAFF
many	-	TRBV20-1	TRBJ2-7	TGCAGTGCTGCAGGTAATTACGAGCAGTACTTC	CSAAGNYEQYF
few	-	TRBV15	TRBJ2-3	TGTGCCACCAGCAGAGATTGGATAAGCACAGATACGCAGTATTTT	CATSRDWISTDTQYF
-	TRBD2	TRBV7-2	TRBJ2-5	TGTGCCAGCAGTACCGTGGCGGGAGATTTCCGGGCCCAGTACTTC	CASSTVAGDFRAQYF
-	-	TRBV12-3/TRBV12-4	TRBJ1-5	TGTGCCAGCAGCAAAAAGGACGAGCCCCAGCATTTT	CASSKKDEPQHF
few	-	TRBV11-2	TRBJ2-7	TGTGCCAGCAGCTTAGAACCCGGTACGGGACCCTACGAGCAGTACTTC	CASSLEPGTGPYEQYF
-	TRBD1	TRBV12-3/TRBV12-4	TRBJ2-1	TGTGCCAGCAGCCCCAGGGGGGGACAGGGGGCAAATGAGCAGTTCTTC	CASSPRGGQGANEQFF
-	-	TRBV12-5	TRBJ2-1	TGTGCTAGTGGTTTGAGTGGTGAGCAGTTCTTC	CASGLSGEQFF
few	-	TRBV6-5	TRBJ2-3	TGTGCCAGCAGTTACTCCGGTTTTAGCACAGATACGCAGTATTTT	CASSYSGFSTDTQYF
many	TRBD2	TRBV5-1	TRBJ2-2	TGCGCCAGCAGCCCAGATATAAGCGGGGTCCTCACCGGGGAGCTGTTTTTT	CASSPDISGVLTGELFF
few	-	TRBV6-5	TRBJ1-5	TGTGCCAGCAGTTACGAACAAGGCGAAGGGAACCAGCCCCAGCATTTT	CASSYEQGEGNQPQHF
many	-	TRBV7-2	TRBJ2-4	TGTGCCAGCAGCCAACAGACTTTCATAGCCAAAAACATTCAGTACTTC	CASSQQTFIAKNIQYF